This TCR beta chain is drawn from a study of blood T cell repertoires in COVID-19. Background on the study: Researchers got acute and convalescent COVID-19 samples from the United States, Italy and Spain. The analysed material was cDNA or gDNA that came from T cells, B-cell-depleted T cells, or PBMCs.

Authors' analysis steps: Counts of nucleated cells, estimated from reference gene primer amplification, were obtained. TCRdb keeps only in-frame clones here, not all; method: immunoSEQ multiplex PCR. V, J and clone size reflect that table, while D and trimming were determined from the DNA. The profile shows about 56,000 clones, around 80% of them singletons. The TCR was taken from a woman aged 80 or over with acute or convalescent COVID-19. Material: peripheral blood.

Written as DNA, the CDR3 is TGTGCCAGCAGCCCGCGACAGGGCGGATACAACACTGAAGCTTTCTTT. Translating it yields CASSPRQGGYNTEAFF. V is TRBV5-4 and J is TRBJ1-1; TRBD1 matches 7 bases. Germline trimming cut 4 bases from V and 2 bases from J; bases unmatched to any gene: 11. This CDR3 contains 16 residues. Germline CDR1 reads SGHNT; CDR2 reads YYREEE (reference sequence).